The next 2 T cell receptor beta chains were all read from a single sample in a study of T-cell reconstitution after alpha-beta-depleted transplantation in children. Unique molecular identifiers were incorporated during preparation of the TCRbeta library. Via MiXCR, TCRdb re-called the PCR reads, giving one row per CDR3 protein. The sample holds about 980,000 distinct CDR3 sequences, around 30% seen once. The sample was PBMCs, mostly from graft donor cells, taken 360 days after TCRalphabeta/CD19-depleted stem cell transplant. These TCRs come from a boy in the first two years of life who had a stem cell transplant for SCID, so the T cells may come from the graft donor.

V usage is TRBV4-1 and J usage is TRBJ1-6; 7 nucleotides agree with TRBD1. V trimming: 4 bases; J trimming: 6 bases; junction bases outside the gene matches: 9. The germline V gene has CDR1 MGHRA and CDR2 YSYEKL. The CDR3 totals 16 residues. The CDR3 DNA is TGCGCCAGCAGCCCCCTACAGGGGTTGGGTAATTCACCCCTCCACTTT. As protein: CASSPLQGLGNSPLHF.

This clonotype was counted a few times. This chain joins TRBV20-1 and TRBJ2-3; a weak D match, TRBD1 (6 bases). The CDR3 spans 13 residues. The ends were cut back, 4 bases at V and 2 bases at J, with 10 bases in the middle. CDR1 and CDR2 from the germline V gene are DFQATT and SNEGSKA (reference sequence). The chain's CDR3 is CSAMQGNTDTQYF. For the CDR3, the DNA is TGCAGTGCTATGCAGGGGAACACAGATACGCAGTATTTT.